This TCR beta chain was found in a study of read filtering for tumor transcriptome and immune sequencing (dated by TCRdb to about 2020). General notes on the study: The cohort was composed of about 16 male and about 14 female patients, with a mean age of approximately 70 years and an age range of roughly 45 to 80. By revised international staging, eight or nine patients were R-ISS I, roughly 17 were R-ISS II and about 7 were R-ISS III. Whole-transcriptome libraries were prepared with the TruSeq RNA Access Library Prep Kit after DNase treatment. One main goal was a read-filtering strategy for immune repertoire data, in particular deciding whether clonotypes backed by only one read should be removed. Per sample, about 3.5 to 11 million TCR-region mapped reads were obtained with IR-seq, compared with only about 80 to 1,300 with RNA-seq. Using the same bone marrow samples, the study ran both targeted immune repertoire sequencing and bulk whole-transcriptome sequencing and then compared the TCR repertoires from each method. The research as a whole found: The sorted CD138-negative fraction was not purified T cells but a mixed bone marrow immune population. Single-read clonotypes made up 80% to 90% of clonotypes but only approximately 3.7% of total reads in IR-seq, compared with 65% to 75% of clonotypes and 40% to 55% of reads in RNA-seq. The correlation between IR-seq and RNA-seq shared clonotype proportions rose when single-read clonotypes were removed. Clonotypes were captured by IR-seq at much higher depth and more reliably than by RNA-seq, and smaller IR-seq throughput was sufficient for identification of most shared clonotypes.

CDR1 and CDR2 were assigned from the germline V gene as SGHTA and FQGNSA. Counted from cysteine to phenylalanine, this CDR3 has 15 amino acids. Only CDR3 DNA remains: 45 bases, in frame from the first base. Trimming takes 5 bases off V and 0 bases off J; junction bases not matched to a gene: 2. In regard to this clonotype: No cognate antigen has been identified for it. It has no much larger one-base neighbor in the sample; base qualities were not kept.

TCR libraries were constructed from approximately 0.4 ug RNA using the Immunoverse kit, and molecular barcoded adaptors covering alpha/delta and beta/gamma chains were employed. The same RNA used for transcriptome sequencing was used for TCR library preparation. Sequencing of TCR libraries was carried out on an Illumina HiSeq 4000 with 2 x 150 cycles. Regarding the original processing steps: Using MiXCR, which included quality filtering and error correction, TCR reads were aligned to human V, D, J and C references and then assembled into CDR3 clonotypes. The tcR package in R was used for analysis of clonotype counts and gene usage diversity. For inspection of raw mapping reads, RNA-seq reads were mapped by STAR aligner version 2.5.3a onto GRCh37 of the human genome. To test the effect of sequencing depth on detected clonotypes, IR-seq fastq files were randomly downsampled using Seqtk 1.3. Using fastp trimming at Q25 and MiXCR clonotype assembly, TCRdb reanalyzed the public sequencing data and kept in-frame beta chains. Under each unique CDR3 protein, matching rows form one entry showing the most common genes and DNA. TCRdb's processing, not the authors' own work, is the source of the V and J calls. The sample table lists around 41,000 distinct CDR3 sequences, 10% to 15% of them with a count of one. The biggest ten clones account for around 30% of the sample.

Each patient had bone marrow sampled at the time of active disease. Isolation of bone marrow mononuclear cells was performed by Ficoll-Hypaque density gradient centrifugation. CD138-negative cells were obtained by negative selection after labeling with CD138 magnetic microbeads on a MACS separator, removing myeloma plasma cells. Flow cytometry on an Attune NxT with CD138 antibodies was used to check the purity of the isolated cells. TRIzol reagent was used to extract total RNA, which was then quantified with a NanoDrop spectrophotometer. For each patient, paired RNA-seq and IR-seq were run on the CD138-negative bone marrow sample from that patient.

This TCR came from a donor over 35 with multiple myeloma. The sequence is built from TRBV7-2 and TRBJ2-3; 10 junctional bases match TRBD2. The sequenced sample was a population of CD138-negative cells sorted from bone marrow. The cell subset or site label here, explained by the study, means: bone marrow mononuclear cells depleted of CD138+ plasma/myeloma cells by negative magnetic selection. For the CDR3, the sequence is CASSRAGGSTDTQYF. The nucleotides are TGTGCCAGCAGCCGAGCGGGGGGGAGCACAGATACGCAGTATTTT.